The 26 T cell receptor beta chains in this list originate from one sample, sequenced in a study of T cell responses to AZD1222 COVID-19 vaccine. Measured with immunoSEQ multiplex PCR; TCRdb has only the in-frame clones, and not every one. The sample includes more than 100,000 clones, over 75% seen only once; the top ten take around a tenth. Here the sequenced sample was peripheral blood, taken on day 0 of AZD1222 vaccination. The receptors were sampled from an adult in good health.

The gene calls are TRBV19 and TRBJ2-1; D not resolved. Germline V gives CDR1 LNHDA, CDR2 SQIVND (reference sequence). Trimming cost V 5 bases and J 8 bases, with 16 bases left between them. This CDR3 contains 14 residues. The CDR3 is CASSPRTFTDEQFF. The CDR3 DNA is TGTGCCAGTAGTCCGCGGACCTTTACGGATGAGCAGTTCTTC. The full variable domain, in which reference TRBV19 and TRBJ2-1 provide the parts outside the CDR3, is DGGITQSPKYLFRKEGQNVTLSCEQNLNHDAMYWYRQDPGQGLRLIYYSQIVNDFQKGDIAEGYSVSREKKESFPLTVTSAQKNPTAFYLCASSPRTFTDEQFFGPGTRLTVL.

The V and J genes are TRBV19 and TRBJ1-6; 8 positions agree with TRBD1. With V trimmed by 6 bases and J by 7 bases, 11 bases remained unmatched. The V gene's germline CDR1 is LNHDA and CDR2 SQIVND (reference sequence). CDR3 length: 16 residues. The CDR3 DNA is TGTGCCAGTAGCCCCGCACGGACAGGGATGAATTCACCCCTCCACTTT. Amino acids: CASSPARTGMNSPLHF.

The V and J genes are TRBV30 and TRBJ1-5; D gene ambiguous. CDR1 is GTSNPN and CDR2 is SVGIG in the germline V gene (reference sequence). The CDR3 sequence is 14 residues long. Trimming took 3 bases from V and 0 from J, leaving 9 bases between them. CDR3 residues: CAWSPTDSNQPQHF. For the CDR3, the DNA is TGTGCCTGGAGCCCTACAGATAGCAATCAGCCCCAGCATTTT.

The chain uses TRBV6-2 or TRBV6-3 and TRBJ2-3; TRBD2 aligns across 11 bases. V shed 0 bases and J 2 bases; nucleotides not matched to a gene: 10. This CDR3 has 19 residues. Germline lookup yields CDR1 MNHEY and CDR2 SVGEGT. This CDR3 is CASSYSIGIAGGYTDTQYF. In DNA form, the CDR3 reads TGTGCCAGCAGTTACTCGATTGGAATAGCGGGAGGGTACACAGATACGCAGTATTTT.

The J gene is TRBJ1-2, the V gene TRBV14, with TRBD1 identical over 10 bases. This CDR3 has 16 residues. The germline V gene has CDR1 SGHDN and CDR2 FVKESK. V lost 3 bases to trimming and J lost 8 bases; unmatched junction nucleotides: 12. The CDR3: CASSHLGDRGLRGYTF. DNA for the CDR3: TGTGCCAGCAGCCACCTAGGGGACAGGGGATTGAGAGGCTACACCTTC.

The rearrangement links TRBV11-1 to TRBJ2-5, with 11 nucleotides matching TRBD2. The CDR3 is made up of 16 amino acids. Trimming removed 5 bases from V and 2 bases from J; junction bases left unmatched: 7. The germline gives CDR1 SGHAT, CDR2 FQDESV (reference sequence). CDR3 DNA sequence: TGTGCCAGCAGCGACCCCCCTAGCGGGGGGCAAGAGACCCAGTACTTC. Its protein product is CASSDPPSGGQETQYF.

The rearrangement links TRBV5-6 to TRBJ1-6; D is unresolved. In germline, CDR1 is SGHDT, CDR2 YYEEEE. V gave up 6 bases and J gave up 11 bases, with 6 bases separating them. The CDR3 is made up of 10 amino acids. Here the CDR3 reads CASMLPPLHF. In nucleotides, the CDR3 is TGTGCCAGCATGTTGCCACCCCTCCACTTT.

This sequence joins TRBV2 and TRBJ2-1; no definite D call. V was cut by 7 bases and J by 5 bases, with 15 bases left in between. There are 14 residues in the CDR3. Germline CDR1 reads SNHLY; CDR2 reads FYNNEI. CDR3 protein: CASNNPMANNEQFF. For the CDR3, the DNA is TGTGCCAGCAATAACCCGATGGCTAACAATGAGCAGTTCTTC.

This clone was picked up a small number of times. The chain combines TRBV6-5 with TRBJ2-7; 10 bases line up with TRBD1. Germline CDR1 reads MNHEY; CDR2 reads SVGAGI. V was pared by 2 bases and J by 6 bases, with 10 bases of the junction left unmatched. This CDR3 contains 16 residues. CDR3 DNA: TGTGCCAGCAGTTACCGAATCGGGACAGGGGTACGCGAGCAGTACTTC. Its translation: CASSYRIGTGVREQYF.

This clone was detected a few times. The CDR3 sequence is CASSLMRGPGEKLFF. CDR3 DNA sequence: TGTGCCAGCAGCCTAATGAGGGGGCCGGGTGAAAAACTGTTTTTT. The gene calls are TRBV14 and TRBJ1-4, with TRBD1 matching 7 bases. The CDR3 consists of 15 residues. Trimming cost V 4 bases and J 7 bases; bases outside gene matches: 9. Germline values: CDR1 SGHDN, CDR2 FVKESK.

The chain has TRBV7-9 and TRBJ1-2; no firm D call. The V and J ends lost 5 bases and 0 bases respectively, with 7 bases between them. Germline CDR1 reads SEHNR; CDR2 reads FQNEAQ (reference sequence). The length of the CDR3 is 13 residues. The CDR3 sequence: CASSAQANYGYTF. The CDR3 coding sequence is TGTGCCAGCAGCGCGCAAGCTAACTATGGCTACACCTTC.

The chain uses TRBV7-9 and TRBJ2-2; perhaps TRBD2 as D (6 bases). The germline V and J ends were trimmed by 7 bases and 6 bases, with 15 bases remaining between them. The CDR3 totals 14 residues. CDR1 is SEHNR and CDR2 is FQNEAQ in the germline V gene (reference sequence). This CDR3 reads CASIQASGAGELFF. CDR3 nucleotide sequence: TGTGCCAGCATTCAGGCATCGGGGGCCGGGGAGCTGTTTTTT. The whole variable domain, filled in from reference TRBV7-9 and TRBJ2-2, reads DTGVSQNPRHKITKRGQNVTFRCDPISEHNRLYWYRQTLGQGPEFLTYFQNEAQLEKSRLLSDRFSAERPKGSFSTLEIQRTEQGDSAMYLCASIQASGAGELFFGEGSRLTVL.

V gene TRBV10-3 combines with J gene TRBJ2-7; no reliable D call. This CDR3 contains 13 residues. Germline V gene lookup returns CDR1 ENHRY and CDR2 SYGVKD. Trimming removed 0 bases at V and 3 bases at J, with 6 bases between. The CDR3 protein is CAISESQVYEQYF. The DNA of the CDR3 is TGTGCCATCAGTGAGTCTCAGGTCTACGAGCAGTACTTC.

This clone was seen more than once but under ten times. The CDR3 spells CSAGEYYGYTF. CDR3 DNA sequence: TGCAGTGCAGGGGAGTACTATGGCTACACCTTC. This chain joins TRBV20-1 and TRBJ1-2; possibly TRBD1 for D (5 bases). The CDR3 is made up of 11 amino acids. Germline V gene sequence: CDR1 DFQATT, CDR2 SNEGSKA (reference sequence). V lost 6 bases to trimming and J lost 3 bases, with 8 bases between them.

V is TRBV12-5 and J is TRBJ2-5; TRBD2 aligns across 9 bases. The trim removed 6 bases at V and 4 bases at J, leaving 24 bases unmatched. CDR1 and CDR2 from the germline V gene are LGHNT and FRNRAP. The CDR3 length is 20 residues. For the CDR3, the DNA is TGTGCTAGTGGACCGAGCCGGGACGGTGAACTTGCGGGGGGGAGAGAGACCCAGTACTTC. Translation gives CASGPSRDGELAGGRETQYF.

The chain couples TRBV5-1 to TRBJ1-1, with D perhaps TRBD1 (6 bases). This CDR3 has 13 amino acids. CDR1 is SGHRS and CDR2 is YFSETQ in the germline V gene. The V and J ends lost 3 bases and 6 bases respectively, with 12 bases between them. The CDR3 sequence: CASSYNREAEAFF. The CDR3 region has the DNA TGCGCCAGCAGCTACAACAGGGAGGCTGAAGCTTTCTTT. Full variable domain (missing parts from reference TRBV5-1 and TRBJ1-1): KAGVTQTPRYLIKTRGQQVTLSCSPISGHRSVSWYQQTPGQGLQFLFEYFSETQRNKGNFPGRFSGRQFSNSRSEMNVSTLELGDSALYLCASSYNREAEAFFGQGTRLTVV.

V and J are TRBV7-6 and TRBJ2-3; D may be TRBD1 (6 bases). V was pared by 5 bases and J by 7 bases, with 19 bases between. The germline V gene encodes CDR1 SGHVS and CDR2 FNYEAQ. CDR3 length: 15 amino acids. CDR3 region: CASSPPGHPGNTQYF. The CDR3 bases are TGTGCCAGCAGCCCGCCGGGACACCCCGGGAATACGCAGTATTTT. Complete variable domain (other parts from reference TRBV7-6 and TRBJ2-3): GAGVSQSPRYKVTKRGQDVALRCDPISGHVSLYWYRQALGQGPEFLTYFNYEAQQDKSGLPNDRFSAERPEGSISTLTIQRTEQRDSAMYRCASSPPGHPGNTQYFGPGTRLTVL.

This sequence joins TRBV7-2 and TRBJ2-5; no definite D call. Germline CDR1 reads SGHTA; CDR2 reads FQGNSA. V was shortened by 2 bases and J by 0 bases, with 7 bases between the two germline ends. The CDR3 has 14 residues. DNA for the CDR3: TGTGCCAGCAGCTTATTCAGTTACCAAGAGACCCAGTACTTC. This translates into CASSLFSYQETQYF.

The rearrangement joins TRBV7-6 to TRBJ1-5, with 7 bases that match TRBD1. Germline V lookup: CDR1 SGHVS, CDR2 FNYEAQ. CDR3 length: 17 residues. V was pared by 5 bases and J by 7 bases, with 17 bases of the junction left unmatched. The CDR3: CASSPDPRQGLRQPQHF. The CDR3 DNA follows: TGTGCCAGCAGCCCAGACCCCCGACAGGGCTTAAGGCAGCCCCAGCATTTT.

This chain joins TRBV5-1 and TRBJ1-4; D ambiguous. Deletions cut 1 base from V and 6 bases from J, with 10 bases between. There are 14 residues in the CDR3. CDR1 and CDR2 from the germline V gene are SGHRS and YFSETQ. The CDR3 DNA follows: TGCGCCAGCAGCTTGTTGCCGGGCGATGAAAAACTGTTTTTT. Its protein product is CASSLLPGDEKLFF.

The CDR3 nucleotides read TGTGCCAGCAGTTTACACAGGGGCCGGAGTGAAGCTTTCTTT. Its translation is CASSLHRGRSEAFF. This chain joins TRBV27 and TRBJ1-1; 7 nucleotides agree with TRBD1. V dropped 2 bases and J dropped 7; count of bases not matched to a gene: 7. The V gene's germline CDR1 is MNHEY and CDR2 SMNVEV (reference sequence). The CDR3 has 14 residues.

The chain has TRBV27 and TRBJ2-1, with 12 bases aligning to TRBD2. Trimming cost V 5 bases and J 5 bases; bases outside gene matches: 13. The CDR3 extends over 18 amino acids. Germline V gene sequence: CDR1 MNHEY, CDR2 SMNVEV (reference sequence). The CDR3 nucleotides read TGTGCCAGCAGTGTACAAACCCCCACTAGCGGGGGGAACAATGAGCAGTTCTTC. This codes for CASSVQTPTSGGNNEQFF.

The chain has TRBV5-1 and TRBJ2-7, with TRBD1 as a possible D gene (6 bases). The CDR3 totals 14 residues. Germline V gene data show CDR1 as SGHRS and CDR2 as YFSETQ. V was clipped by 2 bases and J by 3 bases, with 12 bases between them. The CDR3 nucleotides read TGCGCCAGCAGCTTTTCCGGACAGTACTACGAGCAGTACTTC. Protein product: CASSFSGQYYEQYF.

The chain recombines TRBV4-3 with TRBJ2-4; 7 nucleotides agree with TRBD2. Losses at the gene ends were 0 bases for V and 2 bases for J; bases not matched to a gene: 7. The CDR3 loop spans 17 amino acids. CDR1 is LGHNA and CDR2 is YSLEER in the germline V gene. CDR3 in amino acids: CASSQDMAGRSKNIQYF. The CDR3 coding sequence is TGCGCCAGCAGCCAAGATATGGCCGGGAGGTCCAAAAACATTCAGTACTTC.

V and J are TRBV5-4 and TRBJ1-2, with 9 bases fitting TRBD1. The CDR3 totals 12 residues. Germline assignment: CDR1 SGHNT and CDR2 YYREEE (reference sequence). V lost 3 bases to trimming and J lost 8 bases; unmatched junction nucleotides: 2. CDR3 bases: TGTGCCAGCAGCTGGGACAGGGAAGGCTACACCTTC. Residues: CASSWDREGYTF.

The chain carries TRBV9 and TRBJ2-2, with 8 bases lining up with TRBD1. J lost 3 bases, V lost 3 bases, and 4 bases had no gene match. The CDR3 sequence is 15 residues long. CDR1 SGDLS and CDR2 YYNGEE come from the germline V gene. The chain's CDR3 is CASSGTGRHTGELFF. DNA of the CDR3: TGTGCCAGCAGCGGGACAGGGCGTCACACCGGGGAGCTGTTTTTT.